The clone carrying this T cell receptor (beta chain) appeared a single time. This entry comes from a study of blood T cell repertoires in COVID-19. Study-level information: The study drew acute and convalescent COVID-19 samples from the United States, Italy and Spain. The analysed material was cDNA or gDNA that came from T cells, B-cell-depleted T cells, or PBMCs.

Original processing methods: The authors estimated nucleated cell counts from reference gene primer amplification. Only in-frame clones appear in the TCRdb table, and some are missing; sequencing was by immunoSEQ multiplex PCR. Clone size and V and J calls were adopted from that table, with D and trimming inferred from the DNA. The sample yields 150,000 to 200,000 clones, around 79% seen once. This CDR3 has 11 amino acids. Trimming left V 8 bases short and J 1 base short, with 6 bases between. CDR1 and CDR2 (germline): WNHNN, SYGVQD (reference sequence). V gene TRBV10-1 combines with J gene TRBJ2-7; no clear D gene. The sequence was obtained from a woman aged 70-85 years with acute or convalescent COVID-19. The sequencing input was peripheral blood. The CDR3 is CASVPSYEQYF. Written as DNA, the CDR3 is TGCGCCAGCGTTCCATCCTACGAGCAGTACTTC.